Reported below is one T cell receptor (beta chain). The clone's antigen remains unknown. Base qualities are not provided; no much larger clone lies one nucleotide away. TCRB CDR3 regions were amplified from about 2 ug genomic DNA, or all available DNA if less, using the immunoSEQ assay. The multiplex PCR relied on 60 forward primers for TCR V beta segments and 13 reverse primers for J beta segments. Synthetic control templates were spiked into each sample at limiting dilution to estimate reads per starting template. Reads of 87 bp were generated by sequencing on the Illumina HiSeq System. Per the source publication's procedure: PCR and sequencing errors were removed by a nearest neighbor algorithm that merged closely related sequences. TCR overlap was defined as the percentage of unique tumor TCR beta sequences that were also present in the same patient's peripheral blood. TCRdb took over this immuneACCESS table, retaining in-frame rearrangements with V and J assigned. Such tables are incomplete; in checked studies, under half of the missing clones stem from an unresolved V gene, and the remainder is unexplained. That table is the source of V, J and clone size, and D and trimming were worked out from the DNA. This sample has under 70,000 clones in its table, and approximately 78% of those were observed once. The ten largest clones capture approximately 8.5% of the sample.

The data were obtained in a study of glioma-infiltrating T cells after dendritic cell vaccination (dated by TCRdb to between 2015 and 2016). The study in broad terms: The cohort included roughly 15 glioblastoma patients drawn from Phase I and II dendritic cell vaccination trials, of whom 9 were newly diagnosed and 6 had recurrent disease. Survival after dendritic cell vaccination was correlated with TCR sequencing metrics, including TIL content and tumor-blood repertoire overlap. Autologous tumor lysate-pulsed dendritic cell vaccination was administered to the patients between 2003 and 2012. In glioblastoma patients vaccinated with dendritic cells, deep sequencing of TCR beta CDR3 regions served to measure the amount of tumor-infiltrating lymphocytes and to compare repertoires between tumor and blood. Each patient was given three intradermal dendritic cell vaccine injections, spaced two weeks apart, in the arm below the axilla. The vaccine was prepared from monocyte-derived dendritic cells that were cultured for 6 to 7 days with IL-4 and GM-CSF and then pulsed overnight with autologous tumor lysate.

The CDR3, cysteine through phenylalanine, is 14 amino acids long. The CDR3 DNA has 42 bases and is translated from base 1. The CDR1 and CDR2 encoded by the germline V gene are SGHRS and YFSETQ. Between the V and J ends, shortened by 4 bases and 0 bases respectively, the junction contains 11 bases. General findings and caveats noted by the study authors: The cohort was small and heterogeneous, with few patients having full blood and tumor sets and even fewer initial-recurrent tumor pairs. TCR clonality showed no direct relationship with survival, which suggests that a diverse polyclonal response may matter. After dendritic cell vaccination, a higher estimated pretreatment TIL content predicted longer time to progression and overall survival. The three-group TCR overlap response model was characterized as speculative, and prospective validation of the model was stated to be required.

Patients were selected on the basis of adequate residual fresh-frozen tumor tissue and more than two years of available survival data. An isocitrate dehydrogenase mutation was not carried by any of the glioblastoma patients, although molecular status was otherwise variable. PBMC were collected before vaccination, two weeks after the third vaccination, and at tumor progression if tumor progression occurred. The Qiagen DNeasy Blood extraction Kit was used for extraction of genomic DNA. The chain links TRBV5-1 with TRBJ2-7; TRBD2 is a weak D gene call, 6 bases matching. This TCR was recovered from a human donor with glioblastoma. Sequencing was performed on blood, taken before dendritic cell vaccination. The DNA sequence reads TGCGCCAGCAGCCCCACGGGACTCTCCTACGAGCAGTACTTC. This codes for CASSPTGLSYEQYF.